The rows below give T cell receptor beta chains drawn from one sample of a study of control samples from healthy donors and cancer patients. TCRdb's copy holds only in-frame clones and misses some; the assay was immunoSEQ multiplex PCR. The sample records about 73,000 clones, about 90% being singletons. Sample: PBMCs. The source is a man aged 55 to 70 with lung cancer. The CDR3 runs from the conserved cysteine through the conserved F or W. A D gene is named only where the DNA matches it firmly. The size entry is marked missing in some rows and otherwise reads once, few, many or a size class.

j_call,clone_size,d_call,v_call,cdr3_aa,cdr3_nt
TRBJ2-2,NA,NA,TRBV24-1,CATGDLQGGTGELFF,TGTGCCACCGGTGATCTTCAGGGTGGCACCGGGGAGCTGTTTTTT
TRBJ2-2,NA,TRBD1,TRBV12-3/TRBV12-4,CASRNTGAGELFF,TGTGCCAGCAGGAACACAGGGGCCGGGGAGCTGTTTTTT
TRBJ2-7,NA,TRBD1,TRBV30,CAWRTGAEQYF,TGTGCCTGGAGGACAGGGGCCGAGCAGTACTTC
TRBJ1-5,NA,NA,TRBV21-1,CASSKAGESNQPQHF,TGTGCCAGCAGCAAAGCGGGGGAAAGCAATCAGCCCCAGCATTTT
TRBJ1-1,few,NA,TRBV12-3/TRBV12-4,CASSFRGNTEAFF,TGTGCCAGCAGTTTCCGAGGAAACACTGAAGCTTTCTTT
TRBJ1-5,NA,NA,TRBV30,CAWSLSQHQPQHF,TGTGCCTGGAGCCTGAGCCAGCATCAGCCCCAGCATTTT
TRBJ1-2,NA,NA,TRBV5-6,CASSIVGETYGYTF,TGTGCCAGCAGTATCGTCGGGGAGACCTATGGCTACACCTTC
TRBJ2-5,NA,TRBD2,TRBV5-4,CASSPGGYQETQYF,TGTGCCAGCAGCCCGGGAGGGTACCAAGAGACCCAGTACTTC
TRBJ1-3,NA,NA,TRBV6-5,CASSYSGGSGNTIYF,TGTGCCAGCAGTTACTCGGGGGGGTCTGGAAACACCATATATTTT
TRBJ1-1,NA,NA,TRBV7-9,CASSWGDGMNTEAFF,TGTGCCAGCAGCTGGGGTGACGGGATGAACACTGAAGCTTTCTTT
TRBJ2-2,NA,NA,TRBV3-1/TRBV3-2,CASSNQGPGELFF,TGTGCCAGCAGTAATCAGGGCCCCGGGGAGCTGTTTTTT
TRBJ2-4,once,TRBD1,TRBV5-1,CASSPKKNPGTAKNIQYF,TGCGCCAGCAGCCCAAAAAAAAATCCCGGGACAGCTAAAAACATTCAGTACTTC
TRBJ1-5,NA,NA,TRBV6-5,CASSSPSAGSNQPQHF,TGTGCCAGCAGTTCACCCAGTGCGGGTAGCAATCAGCCCCAGCATTTT
TRBJ1-1,NA,TRBD1,TRBV4-1,CASSQGQGPRTEAFF,TGCGCCAGCAGCCAAGGACAGGGCCCGAGGACTGAAGCTTTCTTT
TRBJ1-1,NA,NA,TRBV6-1,CASSGGVGPTLREAFF,TGTGCCAGCAGTGGGGGGGTGGGACCAACACTACGAGAAGCTTTCTTT
TRBJ2-5,NA,NA,TRBV6-5,CASSTASQETQYF,TGTGCCAGCAGTACAGCATCCCAAGAGACCCAGTACTTC
TRBJ2-1,NA,NA,TRBV10-1,CASSESDRGAYNEQFF,TGCGCCAGCAGTGAGTCGGATAGGGGAGCCTACAATGAGCAGTTCTTC
TRBJ1-6,NA,NA,TRBV9,CASSVGGHNSPLHF,TGTGCCAGCAGCGTAGGAGGTCATAATTCACCCCTCCACTTT
TRBJ1-5,NA,NA,TRBV6-5,CASSYWAGDQPQHF,TGTGCCAGCAGTTACTGGGCAGGGGATCAGCCCCAGCATTTT
TRBJ2-3,NA,NA,TRBV30,CAWRGSTDTQYF,TGTGCCTGGAGGGGAAGCACAGATACGCAGTATTTT
TRBJ1-1,NA,NA,TRBV18,CASSLTGPNTEAFF,TGTGCCAGCTCACTTACAGGGCCGAACACTGAAGCTTTCTTT
TRBJ2-2,NA,NA,TRBV19,CASSTGSDTGELFF,TGTGCCAGTAGTACGGGGTCCGACACCGGGGAGCTGTTTTTT
TRBJ2-2,NA,NA,TRBV5-1,CASSPGGGPYTGELFF,TGCGCCAGCAGTCCTGGTGGGGGGCCCTACACCGGGGAGCTGTTTTTT
TRBJ2-1,NA,NA,TRBV5-4,CASSPPGETYNEQFF,TGTGCCAGCAGCCCCCCCGGTGAAACCTACAATGAGCAGTTCTTC
TRBJ2-3,NA,TRBD1,TRBV5-4,CASNRGLVSDTQYF,TGTGCCAGCAACAGGGGGCTCGTGTCAGATACGCAGTATTTT
TRBJ2-2,NA,NA,TRBV6-2/TRBV6-3,CASSSVFPNTGELFF,TGTGCCAGCAGTTCTGTCTTTCCGAACACCGGGGAGCTGTTTTTT
TRBJ1-4,NA,NA,TRBV19,CASSLRIATNEKLFF,TGTGCCAGTAGCCTCAGGATTGCAACTAATGAAAAACTGTTTTTT
TRBJ2-2,NA,TRBD1,TRBV5-4,CASSSGQGARGGELFF,TGTGCCAGCAGCTCGGGACAGGGGGCGAGGGGCGGGGAGCTGTTTTTT
TRBJ1-5,NA,TRBD1,TRBV6-5,CASSLTTGVNQPQHF,TGTGCCAGCAGCCTTACGACAGGGGTCAATCAGCCCCAGCATTTT
TRBJ2-5,NA,NA,TRBV7-2,CASSLGQETQYF,TGTGCCAGCAGCTTAGGGCAAGAGACCCAGTACTTC
TRBJ1-6,once,NA,TRBV27,CASGQSRYNSPLHF,TGTGCCAGCGGACAGTCCCGCTATAATTCACCCCTCCACTTT
TRBJ1-4,NA,NA,TRBV27,CASRRGTNEKLFF,TGTGCCAGCAGGAGGGGGACTAATGAAAAACTGTTTTTT
TRBJ1-5,few,TRBD1,TRBV13,CASSLGDRGSNQPQHF,TGTGCCAGCAGCTTAGGCGACAGGGGTAGCAATCAGCCCCAGCATTTT
TRBJ1-5,NA,NA,TRBV5-1,CASSLELDQPQHF,TGCGCCAGCAGCTTGGAACTGGATCAGCCCCAGCATTTT
TRBJ2-5,NA,TRBD2,TRBV3-1/TRBV3-2,CASSFGLAGLQETQYF,TGTGCCAGCAGTTTCGGACTAGCGGGGCTCCAAGAGACCCAGTACTTC
TRBJ1-5,NA,NA,TRBV5-1,CASSLWAGSEQPQHF,TGCGCCAGCAGCCTCTGGGCAGGGAGTGAACAGCCCCAGCATTTT
TRBJ1-1,NA,TRBD1,TRBV10-3,CAISGTQGVGTEAFF,TGTGCCATCAGTGGTACCCAGGGGGTAGGAACTGAAGCTTTCTTT